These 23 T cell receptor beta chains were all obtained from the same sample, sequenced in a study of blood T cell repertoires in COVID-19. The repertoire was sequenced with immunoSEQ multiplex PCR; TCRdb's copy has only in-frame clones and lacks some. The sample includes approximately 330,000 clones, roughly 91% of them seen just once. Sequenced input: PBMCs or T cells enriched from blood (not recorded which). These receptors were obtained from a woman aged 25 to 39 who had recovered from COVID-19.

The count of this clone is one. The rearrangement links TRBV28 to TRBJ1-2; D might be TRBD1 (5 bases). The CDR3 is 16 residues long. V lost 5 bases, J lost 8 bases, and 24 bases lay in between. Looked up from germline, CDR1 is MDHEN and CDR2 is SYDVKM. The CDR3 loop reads CASSPRGGNRGGGYTF. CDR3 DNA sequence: TGTGCCAGCAGTCCCCGGGGAGGCAACCGGGGGGGAGGCTACACCTTC.

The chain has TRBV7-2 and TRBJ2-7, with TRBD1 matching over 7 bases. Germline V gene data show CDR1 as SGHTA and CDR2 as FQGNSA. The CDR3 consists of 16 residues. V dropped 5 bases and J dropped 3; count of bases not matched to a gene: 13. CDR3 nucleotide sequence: TGTGCCAGCAGCCCGACAGGGTCCCCCTACATCTACGAGCAGTACTTC. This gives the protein CASSPTGSPYIYEQYF. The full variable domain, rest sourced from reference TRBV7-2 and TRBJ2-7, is GAGVSQSPSNKVTEKGKDVELRCDPISGHTALYWYRQSLGQGLEFLIYFQGNSAPDKSGLPSDRFSAERTGGSVSTLTIQRTQQEDSAVYLCASSPTGSPYIYEQYFGPGTRLTVT.

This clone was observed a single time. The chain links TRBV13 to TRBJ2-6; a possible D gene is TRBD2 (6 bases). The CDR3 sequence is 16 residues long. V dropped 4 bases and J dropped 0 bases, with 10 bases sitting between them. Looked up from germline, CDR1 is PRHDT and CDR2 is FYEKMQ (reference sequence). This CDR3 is CASSSGLNSGANVLTF. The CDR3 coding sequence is TGTGCCAGCAGCTCGGGACTTAACTCTGGGGCCAACGTCCTGACTTTC.

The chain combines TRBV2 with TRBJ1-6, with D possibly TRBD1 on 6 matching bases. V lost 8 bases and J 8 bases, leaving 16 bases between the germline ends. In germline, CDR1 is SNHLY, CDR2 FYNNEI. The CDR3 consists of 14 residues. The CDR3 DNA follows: TGTGCCAGCCACGGGGGGGCGCTTTATTCACCCCTCCACTTT. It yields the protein CASHGGALYSPLHF.

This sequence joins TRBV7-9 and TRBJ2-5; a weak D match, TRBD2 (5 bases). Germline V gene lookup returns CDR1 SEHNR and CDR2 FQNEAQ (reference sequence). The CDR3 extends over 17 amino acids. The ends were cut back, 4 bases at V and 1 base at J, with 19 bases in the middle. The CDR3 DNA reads TGTGCCAGCAGCTCCGGCCACCTGGGGAGACCCCAAGAGACCCAGTACTTC. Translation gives CASSSGHLGRPQETQYF. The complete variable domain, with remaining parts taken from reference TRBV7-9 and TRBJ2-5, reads DTGVSQNPRHKITKRGQNVTFRCDPISEHNRLYWYRQTLGQGPEFLTYFQNEAQLEKSRLLSDRFSAERPKGSFSTLEIQRTEQGDSAMYLCASSSGHLGRPQETQYFGPGTRLLVL.

The CDR3 sequence: CATSRDRGGRGEQYF. The CDR3 bases are TGTGCCACCAGCAGAGATCGGGGCGGGAGGGGCGAGCAGTACTTC. The chain is built from TRBV15 and TRBJ2-7; 9 bases are shared with TRBD2. V lost 0 bases to trimming and J lost 6 bases; unmatched junction nucleotides: 6. From germline, CDR1 is LNHNV and CDR2 YYDKDF (reference sequence). The CDR3 consists of 15 residues.

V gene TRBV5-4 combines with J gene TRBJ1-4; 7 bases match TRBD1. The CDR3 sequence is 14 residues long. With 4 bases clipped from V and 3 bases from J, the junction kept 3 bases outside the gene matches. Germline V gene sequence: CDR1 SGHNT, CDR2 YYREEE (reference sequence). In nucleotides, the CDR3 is TGTGCCAGCAGCCCGGGACAGCCTAATGAAAAACTGTTTTTT. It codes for CASSPGQPNEKLFF.

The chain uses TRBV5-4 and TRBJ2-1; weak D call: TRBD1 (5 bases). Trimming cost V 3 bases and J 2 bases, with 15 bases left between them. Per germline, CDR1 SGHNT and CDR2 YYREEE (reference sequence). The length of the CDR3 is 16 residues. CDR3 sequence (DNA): TGTGCCAGCAGCTCGGGTGGGGCGTCCCCCTACAATGAGCAGTTCTTC. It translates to CASSSGGASPYNEQFF.

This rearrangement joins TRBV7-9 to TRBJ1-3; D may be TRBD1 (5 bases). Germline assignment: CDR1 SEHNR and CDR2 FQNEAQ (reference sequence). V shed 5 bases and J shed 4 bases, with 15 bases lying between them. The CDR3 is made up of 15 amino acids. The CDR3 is CASSISRAGGNTIYF. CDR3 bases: TGTGCCAGCAGCATTAGTCGGGCAGGGGGAAACACCATATATTTT.

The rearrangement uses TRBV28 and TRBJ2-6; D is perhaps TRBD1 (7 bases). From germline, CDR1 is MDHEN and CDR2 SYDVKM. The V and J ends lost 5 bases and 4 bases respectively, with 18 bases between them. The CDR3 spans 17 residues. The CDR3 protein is CASSPSTGAGGANVLTF. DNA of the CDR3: TGTGCCAGCAGTCCTTCCACAGGGGCGGGAGGGGCCAACGTCCTGACTTTC.

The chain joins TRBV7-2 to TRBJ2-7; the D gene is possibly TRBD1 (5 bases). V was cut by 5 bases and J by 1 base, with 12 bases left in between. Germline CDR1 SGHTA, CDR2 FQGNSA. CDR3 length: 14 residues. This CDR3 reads CASSTFQGSYEQYF. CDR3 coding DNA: TGTGCCAGCAGCACATTTCAGGGTTCCTACGAGCAGTACTTC.

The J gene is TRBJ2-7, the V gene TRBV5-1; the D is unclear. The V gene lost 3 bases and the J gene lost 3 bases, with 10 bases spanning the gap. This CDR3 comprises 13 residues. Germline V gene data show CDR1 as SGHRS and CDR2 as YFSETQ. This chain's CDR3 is CASSSEFGYEQYF. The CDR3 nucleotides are TGCGCCAGCAGCTCGGAGTTCGGCTACGAGCAGTACTTC.

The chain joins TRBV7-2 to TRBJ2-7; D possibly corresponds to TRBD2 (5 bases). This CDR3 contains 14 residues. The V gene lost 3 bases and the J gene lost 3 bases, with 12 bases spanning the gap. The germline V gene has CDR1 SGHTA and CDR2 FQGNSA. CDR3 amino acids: CASSFHVGVYEQYF. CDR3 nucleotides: TGTGCCAGCAGCTTTCATGTGGGAGTCTACGAGCAGTACTTC.

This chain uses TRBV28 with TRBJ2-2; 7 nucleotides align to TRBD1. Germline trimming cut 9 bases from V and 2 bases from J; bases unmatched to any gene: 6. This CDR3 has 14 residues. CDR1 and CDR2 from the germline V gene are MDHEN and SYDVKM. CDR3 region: CASLDRVNTGELFF. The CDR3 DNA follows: TGTGCCAGTCTCGACAGGGTCAACACCGGGGAGCTGTTTTTT.

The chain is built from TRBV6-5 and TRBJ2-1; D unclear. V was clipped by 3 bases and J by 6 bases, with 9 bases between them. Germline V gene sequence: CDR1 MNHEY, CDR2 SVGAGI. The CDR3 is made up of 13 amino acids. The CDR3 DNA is TGTGCCAGCAGTTATGCAGGTATCAATGAGCAGTTCTTC. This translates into CASSYAGINEQFF.

The DNA of the CDR3 is TGTGCCAGCAGTCAAAGTAGGAACACTGAAGCTTTCTTT. It yields the protein CASSQSRNTEAFF. V usage is TRBV6-5 and J usage is TRBJ1-1; no clear D gene. V lost 5 bases and J 1 base, leaving 8 bases between the germline ends. The germline CDR1 and CDR2 sequences are MNHEY and SVGAGI. The CDR3 contains 13 residues.

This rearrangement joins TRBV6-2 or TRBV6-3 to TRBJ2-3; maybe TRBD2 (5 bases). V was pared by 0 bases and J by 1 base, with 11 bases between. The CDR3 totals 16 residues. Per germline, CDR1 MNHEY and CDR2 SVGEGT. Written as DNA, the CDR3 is TGTGCCAGCAGTTACTCGACACTAGATGGCACAGATACGCAGTATTTT. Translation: CASSYSTLDGTDTQYF.

CDR3 nucleotide sequence: TGTGCCAGCAGCGAAAAGGCTAGCAGCTACAATGAGCAGTTCTTC. Translating gives CASSEKASSYNEQFF. The J gene is TRBJ2-1, the V gene TRBV2; a possible D gene is TRBD2 (5 bases). Germline V CDR1 and CDR2: SNHLY, FYNNEI. Trimming shortened V by 6 bases and J by 3 bases, and 15 bases separated the two germline ends. The CDR3 is 15 amino acids.

The CDR3 protein is CASSLSFQGARRRAFF. The CDR3 DNA is TGTGCCAGCAGTTTATCGTTTCAGGGGGCACGACGACGAGCTTTCTTT. V gene TRBV27 combines with J gene TRBJ1-1, with 8 bases fitting TRBD1. Germline assignment: CDR1 MNHEY and CDR2 SMNVEV (reference sequence). With 0 bases clipped from V and 10 bases from J, the junction kept 13 bases outside the gene matches. This CDR3 contains 16 residues.

The CDR3 is CASSSGQGHDGYTF. CDR3 in DNA: TGTGCCAGCAGCTCCGGACAGGGGCACGATGGCTACACCTTC. V is TRBV5-6 and J is TRBJ1-2; the match to TRBD1 covers 9 bases. Germline V gene data show CDR1 as SGHDT and CDR2 as YYEEEE. The CDR3 totals 14 residues. The ends lost 3 bases at V and 6 bases at J; junction bases unmatched: 6.

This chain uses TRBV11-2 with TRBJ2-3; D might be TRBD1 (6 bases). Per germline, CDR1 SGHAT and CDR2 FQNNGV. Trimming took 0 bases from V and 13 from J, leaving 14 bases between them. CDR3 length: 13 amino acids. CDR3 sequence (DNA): TGTGCCAGCAGCTTAGATATGGACAGCCCAAAGTATTTT. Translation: CASSLDMDSPKYF.

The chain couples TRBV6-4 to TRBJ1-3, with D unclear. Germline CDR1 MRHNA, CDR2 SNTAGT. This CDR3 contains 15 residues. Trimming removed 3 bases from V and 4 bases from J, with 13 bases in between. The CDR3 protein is CASSETEVPGNTIYF. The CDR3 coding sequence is TGTGCCAGCAGTGAAACGGAGGTCCCGGGAAACACCATATATTTT.

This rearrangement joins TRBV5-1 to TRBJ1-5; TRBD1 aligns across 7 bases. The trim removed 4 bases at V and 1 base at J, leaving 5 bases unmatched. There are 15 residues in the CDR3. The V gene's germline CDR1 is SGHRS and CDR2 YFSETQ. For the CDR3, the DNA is TGCGCCAGCAGCGCGCAGGGACAGAGCAATCAGCCCCAGCATTTT. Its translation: CASSAQGQSNQPQHF.